These T cell receptor beta chains were read from a single sample in a study of CD8+ T cells in alopecia areata. Produced via immunoSEQ multiplex PCR; TCRdb's table is partial and in-frame only. The sample consists of 160,000 or so clones, about 54% of them appearing once. The specimen was CD4+ T cells sorted from blood, collected at approximately week 60, from a patient treated with tofacitinib. Receptor source: a human donor with alopecia areata. Both conserved end residues are part of each CDR3. The D gene is left open where the match is weak. Expanded clones get a size class; other rows say once, few or many, or leave the size out.

J gene	V gene	D gene	clone size	CDR3 protein	CDR3 DNA
TRBJ1-6	TRBV30	TRBD1	-	CACPHYRDSFSLHF	TGTGCCTGCCCACACTACCGGGACAGCTTTTCCCTCCACTTT
TRBJ2-6	TRBV30	-	few	CAWETGYRSGANVLTF	TGTGCCTGGGAAACAGGGTATCGCTCTGGGGCCAACGTCCTGACTTTC
TRBJ2-3	TRBV20-1	-	few	CSARGRDTQYF	TGCAGTGCTAGGGGCAGAGATACGCAGTATTTT
TRBJ2-3	TRBV30	TRBD1	-	CAWSPRTGRSDTQYF	TGTGCCTGGTCGCCTCGGACAGGGAGGTCAGATACGCAGTATTTT
TRBJ2-5	TRBV5-1	-	-	CASRGGGGETQYF	TGCGCCAGCAGAGGAGGGGGAGGAGAGACCCAGTACTTC
TRBJ1-6	TRBV5-1	TRBD1	few	CASSWTGALPNSPLHF	TGCGCCAGCAGCTGGACAGGGGCGCTTCCTAATTCACCCCTCCACTTT
TRBJ2-7	TRBV30	-	-	CAWSGLSVYEQYF	TGTGCCTGGAGTGGCCTGTCTGTTTACGAGCAGTACTTC
TRBJ1-6	TRBV2	-	few	CASSKLRTYNSPLHF	TGTGCCAGCAGTAAACTTCGTACCTATAATTCACCCCTCCACTTT
TRBJ2-7	TRBV29-1	-	-	CSVESTTYEQYF	TGCAGCGTTGAGAGCACGACCTACGAGCAGTACTTC
TRBJ1-2	TRBV4-1	-	-	CASSQDLQHGYTF	TGCGCCAGCAGCCAAGATCTACAGCATGGCTACACCTTC
TRBJ1-1	TRBV2	TRBD1	-	CASREQGTANTEAFF	TGTGCCAGCCGTGAGCAGGGGACAGCTAACACTGAAGCTTTCTTT
TRBJ2-5	TRBV11-2	-	few	CASSLEGPLYRETQYF	TGTGCCAGCAGCTTAGAGGGACCGTTATATAGAGAGACCCAGTACTTC
TRBJ2-7	TRBV14	TRBD1	-	CASSPRTGGYEQYF	TGTGCCAGCAGCCCAAGGACAGGGGGCTACGAGCAGTACTTC
TRBJ2-6	TRBV13	-	-	CASSSGQGFSGANVLTF	TGTGCCAGCAGCTCCGGGCAGGGCTTCTCTGGGGCCAACGTCCTGACTTTC
TRBJ1-1	TRBV12-5	-	few	CASGLRRRENTEAFF	TGTGCTAGTGGTTTGAGGCGGAGAGAAAACACTGAAGCTTTCTTT
TRBJ1-5	TRBV5-1	-	-	CASSLGTAINQPQHF	TGCGCCAGCAGCTTGGGGACAGCAATCAATCAGCCCCAGCATTTT
TRBJ1-2	TRBV2	TRBD1	-	CASSEGDRGGGGYTF	TGTGCCAGCAGTGAGGGGGACAGGGGTGGTGGTGGCTACACCTTC
TRBJ2-3	TRBV5-1	TRBD1	-	CASSLRSGGADTQYF	TGCGCCAGCAGCTTGAGGTCAGGGGGCGCAGATACGCAGTATTTT
TRBJ2-1	TRBV7-9	TRBD1	-	CASSLVRQGMSFF	TGTGCCAGCAGCTTAGTACGACAGGGGATGAGTTTCTTC
TRBJ2-7	TRBV29-1	TRBD1	few	CSVDGTGGYEQYF	TGCAGCGTTGACGGGACAGGGGGCTACGAGCAGTACTTC
TRBJ2-7	TRBV9	-	-	CASSVSWAAYEQYF	TGTGCCAGCAGCGTATCGTGGGCAGCCTACGAGCAGTACTTC
TRBJ2-4	TRBV7-2	TRBD2	-	CASSPPVGRGVNIQYF	TGTGCCAGCAGCCCACCGGTTGGGCGGGGGGTAAACATTCAGTACTTC
TRBJ1-6	TRBV2	-	-	CASRTGSGTNSPLHF	TGTGCCAGCAGAACAGGGTCAGGTACTAATTCACCCCTCCACTTT
TRBJ1-2	TRBV30	-	-	CAWSPVALEYGYTF	TGTGCCTGGAGCCCGGTTGCTTTGGAATATGGCTACACCTTC
TRBJ2-7	TRBV4-1	-	-	CASSQDLDYEQYF	TGCGCCAGCAGCCAAGATCTGGACTACGAGCAGTACTTC
TRBJ1-2	TRBV5-6	-	-	CASSSPGGMIYGYTF	TGTGCCAGCAGCTCTCCCGGGGGCATGATCTATGGCTACACCTTC
TRBJ2-4	TRBV5-1	TRBD1	-	CASSLRGQNIQYF	TGCGCCAGCAGCTTGAGGGGGCAGAACATTCAGTACTTC
TRBJ2-7	TRBV6-6	-	-	CASSYLQNEQYF	TGTGCCAGCAGTTACTTACAGAACGAGCAGTACTTC
TRBJ2-3	TRBV5-1	-	-	CASSSEGGTAPADTQYF	TGCGCCAGCAGCTCGGAGGGGGGCACCGCACCGGCAGATACGCAGTATTTT
TRBJ1-6	TRBV27	-	once	CASSLDSRYNSPLHF	TGTGCCAGCAGTTTGGACAGCCGATATAATTCACCCCTCCACTTT
TRBJ2-1	TRBV11-2	-	-	CASSLTNLYNEQFF	TGTGCCAGCAGCTTAACCAATCTCTACAATGAGCAGTTCTTC
TRBJ2-7	TRBV29-1	TRBD1	few	CSGGQAAYEQYF	TGCAGCGGCGGACAGGCGGCGTACGAGCAGTACTTC
TRBJ2-4	TRBV2	-	few	CASRWGLIYAKNIQYF	TGTGCCAGCAGATGGGGTCTTATATATGCCAAAAACATTCAGTACTTC
TRBJ1-3	TRBV30	-	-	CAWATGTRNTIYF	TGTGCCTGGGCTACCGGGACCCGAAACACCATATATTTT
TRBJ1-2	TRBV28	-	-	CASSSAGGPTQVSDYGYTF	TGTGCCAGCAGTTCGGCCGGGGGACCTACCCAGGTGTCTGACTATGGCTACACCTTC
TRBJ2-5	TRBV11-3	TRBD2	-	CASSLAGRWETQYF	TGTGCCAGCAGCCTAGCGGGGCGGTGGGAGACCCAGTACTTC
TRBJ2-1	TRBV30	TRBD1	-	CALDRGTGRVNNEQFF	TGTGCCCTCGACAGGGGGACGGGGCGGGTAAACAATGAGCAGTTCTTC
TRBJ1-2	TRBV29-1	TRBD1	few	CSVEISGTGYGYTF	TGCAGCGTTGAGATATCAGGGACAGGCTATGGCTACACCTTC
TRBJ2-7	TRBV29-1	TRBD1	-	CSVARTGGRYEQYF	TGCAGCGTCGCGAGGACAGGGGGCCGATACGAGCAGTACTTC
TRBJ1-4	TRBV11-2	-	-	CASSGGGKLFF	TGTGCCAGCAGCGGAGGGGGGAAACTGTTTTTT
TRBJ1-4	TRBV14	-	-	CASSQDSILGLFF	TGTGCCAGCAGCCAAGATTCCATCTTGGGACTGTTTTTT
TRBJ1-5	TRBV25-1	TRBD1	-	CASRQGDQPQHF	TGTGCCAGCAGACAGGGGGATCAGCCCCAGCATTTT
TRBJ2-7	TRBV6-5	-	-	CASSYSQGTHEQYF	TGTGCCAGCAGTTACTCCCAGGGGACCCACGAGCAGTACTTC
TRBJ2-1	TRBV4-1	-	-	CASSLTAVDAVYNEQFF	TGCGCCAGCAGCCTAACTGCGGTAGACGCTGTCTACAATGAGCAGTTCTTC
TRBJ2-1	TRBV18	-	-	CASSLQVSSYNEQFF	TGTGCCAGCTCCCTACAAGTTAGCTCCTACAATGAGCAGTTCTTC
TRBJ1-1	TRBV25-1	-	-	CASSEWGNTEAFF	TGTGCCAGCAGTGAATGGGGAAACACTGAAGCTTTCTTT
TRBJ2-4	TRBV29-1	-	-	CSVEGTVAKNIQYF	TGCAGCGTTGAAGGGACGGTAGCCAAAAACATTCAGTACTTC
TRBJ2-3	TRBV25-1	TRBD2	-	CASSPGLASTDTQYF	TGTGCCAGCAGCCCCGGACTAGCAAGCACAGATACGCAGTATTTT
TRBJ2-3	TRBV29-1	TRBD2	-	CSVEEGRRGGLTDTQYF	TGCAGCGTTGAAGAGGGTCGGCGGGGGGGCTTGACAGATACGCAGTATTTT
TRBJ2-7	TRBV5-1	TRBD1	-	CASGLAGQGYEQYF	TGCGCCAGCGGCTTGGCAGGACAGGGGTACGAGCAGTACTTC
TRBJ1-5	TRBV30	-	-	CAWSALFANQPQHF	TGTGCCTGGAGTGCCTTATTCGCCAATCAGCCCCAGCATTTT
TRBJ2-7	TRBV7-2	-	few	CASSASRGYEQYF	TGTGCCAGCAGCGCTTCCCGGGGCTACGAGCAGTACTTC